This T cell receptor beta chain was sequenced in a study of T cell changes during pregnancy in multiple sclerosis. This CDR3 is built from 14 residues. CDR1 and CDR2 from the germline V gene are SGHNT and YYREEE (reference sequence). Trimming pared 0 bases from V and 1 base from J, leaving 7 bases between. Sequencing used immunoSEQ multiplex PCR; TCRdb keeps in-frame clones, though not all of them. The sample lists approximately 110,000 clones, 90% to 95% occurring once. The sample here was peripheral blood, taken in the third trimester of pregnancy. This receptor was taken from a female donor with multiple sclerosis, enrolled in a pregnancy study. V is TRBV5-4 and J is TRBJ1-1; maybe TRBD1 (5 bases). The CDR3 sequence is CASSLGGQNTEAFF. The CDR3 DNA reads TGTGCCAGCAGCTTGGGAGGACAGAACACTGAAGCTTTCTTT.